The 28 T cell receptor beta chains below all came from one sample that was sequenced in a study of blood T cell repertoires in COVID-19. Generated by immunoSEQ multiplex PCR, the TCRdb table keeps only in-frame clones and is missing some. The data show under 95,000 clones, approximately 90% seen once. Sequences were obtained from peripheral blood. These receptors all come from a man between 50 and 59 years old with COVID-19, enrolled during active disease.

V gene TRBV6-6 combines with J gene TRBJ1-5; no firm D call. Germline loops: CDR1 MNHNY, CDR2 SVGAGI (reference sequence). V was clipped by 0 bases and J by 0 bases, with 6 bases between them. The CDR3 loop spans 15 amino acids. CDR3 amino acids: CASSYSAGSNQPQHF. CDR3 coding DNA: TGTGCCAGCAGTTACTCAGCCGGTAGCAATCAGCCCCAGCATTTT.

J is TRBJ2-1 and V is TRBV3-1 (or the pseudogene TRBV3-2); TRBD2 agrees at 7 bases. Germline V gene data show CDR1 as LGHDT and CDR2 as YNNKEL (reference sequence). CDR3 length equals 15 residues. Trimming removed 5 bases from V and 4 bases from J; junction bases left unmatched: 8. The CDR3 DNA reads as TGTGCCAGCAGCTATGGACTAGGCCATTACAATGAGCAGTTCTTC. The encoded protein is CASSYGLGHYNEQFF.

This clone was seen a single time. The chain carries TRBV6-1 and TRBJ1-4; TRBD1 might be the D (5 bases). Germline CDR1 and CDR2: MNHNS and SASEGT. The CDR3 is 16 residues long. V was cut by 4 bases and J by 8 bases, with 20 bases left in between. The CDR3 nucleotides read TGTGCCAGCAGTGTTCAGGGAGGGTATTGGGAGGAAAAACTGTTTTTT. This gives the protein CASSVQGGYWEEKLFF.

The V and J genes are TRBV19 and TRBJ2-6; unclear D gene. Per germline, CDR1 LNHDA and CDR2 SQIVND (reference sequence). Trimming removed 3 bases from V and 1 base from J, with 4 bases in between. The CDR3 spans 14 residues. The chain's CDR3 is CASSIGSGANVLTF. DNA for the CDR3: TGTGCCAGTAGTATCGGGTCTGGGGCCAACGTCCTGACTTTC.

The chain links TRBV6-5 to TRBJ1-3; 11 bases map to TRBD1. The germline V gene encodes CDR1 MNHEY and CDR2 SVGAGI. V was clipped by 6 bases and J by 5 bases; unmatched bases: 0. This CDR3 has 13 amino acids. As DNA, the CDR3 is TGTGCCAGCAGGGACAGGGGGCGAAACACCATATATTTT. This encodes CASRDRGRNTIYF.

This chain links TRBV6-5 with TRBJ2-1; 8 nucleotides line up with TRBD1. V trimming: 0 bases; J trimming: 9 bases; junction bases outside the gene matches: 4. CDR1 is MNHEY and CDR2 is SVGAGI in the germline V gene. The CDR3 consists of 14 residues. CDR3 coding DNA: TGTGCCAGCAGTTACTCGAGGGGGACAGGTGAGCAGTTCTTC. Its protein is CASSYSRGTGEQFF.

This rearrangement joins TRBV19 to TRBJ1-1; 8 bases fit TRBD1. CDR1 is LNHDA, CDR2 SQIVND, per germline (reference sequence). V was pared by 8 bases and J by 6 bases, with 5 bases of the junction left unmatched. The CDR3 consists of 12 residues. CDR3 sequence reads: CASSDRAAEAFF. The CDR3 DNA follows: TGTGCCAGTTCGGACAGGGCCGCTGAAGCTTTCTTT.

The rearrangement uses TRBV7-2 and TRBJ2-7; D is possibly TRBD1 (5 bases). V was clipped by 0 bases and J by 9 bases, with 21 bases between them. The CDR3 extends over 16 amino acids. Germline CDR1 reads SGHTA; CDR2 reads FQGNSA. The CDR3 region has the DNA TGTGCCAGCAGCTTAGCGTCAGGGAAGACCCTAGGAACGCAGTACGTC. Residues: CASSLASGKTLGTQYV.

The V and J genes are TRBV3-1 (or the pseudogene TRBV3-2) and TRBJ1-2; D is unclear. Germline values: CDR1 LGHDT, CDR2 YNNKEL (reference sequence). The CDR3 sequence is 15 residues long. V lost 2 bases to trimming and J lost 8 bases, with 18 bases between them. DNA for the CDR3: TGTGCCAGCAGCCAATCCCAGACGGGGTATCGGGGCTACACCTTC. Its protein is CASSQSQTGYRGYTF.

J is TRBJ2-1 and V is TRBV3-1 (or the pseudogene TRBV3-2); tentative D call: TRBD1 (5 bases). CDR1 is LGHDT and CDR2 is YNNKEL in the germline V gene (reference sequence). V lost 4 bases and J lost 4, with 11 bases in between. The CDR3 extends over 14 amino acids. The CDR3 DNA is TGTGCCAGCAGCCGATCGACAGTTTACAATGAGCAGTTCTTC. It codes for CASSRSTVYNEQFF.

V usage is TRBV7-9 and J usage is TRBJ2-5; D gene unclear. There are 15 residues in the CDR3. Trimming took off 5 bases at V and 5 bases at J, with 18 bases between the two ends. Germline V gene lookup returns CDR1 SEHNR and CDR2 FQNEAQ (reference sequence). The DNA for the CDR3 is TGTGCCAGCAGCCCCCGTCTGGCGTTCGGGGAGACCCAGTACTTC. Translating it yields CASSPRLAFGETQYF. Together with reference TRBV7-9 and TRBJ2-5, the CDR3 gives the full variable domain: DTGVSQNPRHKITKRGQNVTFRCDPISEHNRLYWYRQTLGQGPEFLTYFQNEAQLEKSRLLSDRFSAERPKGSFSTLEIQRTEQGDSAMYLCASSPRLAFGETQYFGPGTRLLVL.

V usage is TRBV6-5 and J usage is TRBJ2-7; weak D call: TRBD2 (6 bases). V lost 5 bases, J lost 4 bases, and 12 bases lay in between. CDR1 and CDR2 from the germline V gene are MNHEY and SVGAGI. The CDR3 covers 13 residues. CDR3 sequence (DNA): TGTGCCAGCAGTCTCCGGGGGATATACGAGCAGTACTTC. This sequence encodes CASSLRGIYEQYF.

The CDR3 reads CASNPGTSHEQYF. The CDR3 DNA follows: TGTGCCAGCAACCCCGGGACTAGTCACGAGCAGTACTTC. This rearrangement joins TRBV6-2 or TRBV6-3 to TRBJ2-7, with 8 bases that match TRBD2. CDR1 MNHEY and CDR2 SVGEGT come from the germline V gene. The J segment lost 5 bases and the V segment lost 7 bases, leaving 7 bases of the junction unmatched. The CDR3 covers 13 residues.

The J gene is TRBJ2-3, the V gene TRBV18; the D is unclear. Per germline, CDR1 KGHSH and CDR2 LQKENI. V lost 0 bases and J lost 0, with 7 bases in between. The CDR3 is 15 amino acids. The CDR3 region is CASSPPSSSTDTQYF. The CDR3 bases are TGTGCCAGCTCACCACCGTCTAGTAGCACAGATACGCAGTATTTT.

The CDR3 DNA reads as TGTGCCACCAGCAGAGATAAGCGACGAGGCCGTCCAGATACGCAGTATTTT. Protein: CATSRDKRRGRPDTQYF. The chain employs TRBV15 and TRBJ2-3; D is unclear. The V end was cut by 0 bases, the J end by 4 bases, with 17 bases between. Germline V gene lookup returns CDR1 LNHNV and CDR2 YYDKDF (reference sequence). This CDR3 comprises 17 residues.

This chain connects TRBV10-1 to TRBJ2-3; 7 bases match TRBD1. The J segment lost 0 bases and the V segment lost 4 bases, leaving 4 bases of the junction unmatched. Per germline, CDR1 WNHNN and CDR2 SYGVQD (reference sequence). The CDR3 contains 15 residues. This chain's CDR3 is CASSAGTASTDTQYF. The CDR3 DNA reads TGCGCCAGCAGTGCAGGGACAGCTAGCACAGATACGCAGTATTTT.

This rearrangement joins TRBV13 to TRBJ2-3, with 9 bases lining up with TRBD2. Germline V lookup: CDR1 PRHDT, CDR2 FYEKMQ (reference sequence). J was trimmed by 0 bases and V by 4 bases; bases with no gene match: 17. This CDR3 is built from 20 residues. The CDR3 loop reads CASSSRLGLAGAESTDTQYF. DNA of the CDR3: TGTGCCAGCAGCTCCCGCCTGGGGTTAGCGGGAGCTGAGAGCACAGATACGCAGTATTTT.

The chain couples TRBV28 to TRBJ2-5, with TRBD1 matching over 8 bases. Looked up from germline, CDR1 is MDHEN and CDR2 is SYDVKM. The CDR3 has 18 amino acids. V gave up 2 bases and J gave up 5 bases; unmatched junction bases: 16. The CDR3 sequence is CASSLSGVVAGGPETQYF. The CDR3 DNA reads TGTGCCAGCAGTTTAAGTGGGGTTGTGGCAGGGGGCCCTGAGACCCAGTACTTC. The full variable domain, with the rest looked up from reference TRBV28 and TRBJ2-5, is DVKVTQSSRYLVKRTGEKVFLECVQDMDHENMFWYRQDPGLGLRLIYFSYDVKMKEKGDIPEGYSVSREKKERFSLILESASTNQTSMYLCASSLSGVVAGGPETQYFGPGTRLLVL.

This clone was seen a few times. The V gene is TRBV19, the J gene TRBJ1-1; D unresolved. This CDR3 has 15 residues. The V and J ends lost 3 bases and 0 bases respectively, with 11 bases between them. The germline V gene encodes CDR1 LNHDA and CDR2 SQIVND (reference sequence). The CDR3 sequence is CASSMNPTMNTEAFF. CDR3 coding DNA: TGTGCCAGTAGTATGAACCCCACAATGAACACTGAAGCTTTCTTT.

The J gene is TRBJ1-6, the V gene TRBV7-2; D is ambiguous. Per the germline V gene, CDR1 is SGHTA and CDR2 is FQGNSA. Trimming cost V 4 bases and J 0 bases, with 7 bases left between them. The CDR3 is 15 residues long. CDR3 protein: CASSYRSSYNSPLHF. The CDR3 region has the DNA TGTGCCAGCAGCTATAGGAGCTCCTATAATTCACCCCTCCACTTT.

The chain is built from TRBV9 and TRBJ2-1; a weak D match, TRBD2 (5 bases). The V gene's germline CDR1 is SGDLS and CDR2 YYNGEE. The V gene lost 7 bases and the J gene lost 8 bases, with 13 bases spanning the gap. The CDR3 is 12 amino acids. The CDR3 sequence: CASSRLSDEQFF. Written as DNA, the CDR3 is TGTGCCAGCTCCCGACTTAGCGATGAGCAGTTCTTC.

This clone was seen only once. The CDR3 spells CASSPRRDSHYNEQFF. CDR3 bases: TGTGCCAGCAGCCCACGCCGGGACAGCCACTACAATGAGCAGTTCTTC. The V gene is TRBV7-2, the J gene TRBJ2-1; TRBD1 matches 7 bases. The ends lost 5 bases at V and 3 bases at J; junction bases unmatched: 10. Germline V gene lookup returns CDR1 SGHTA and CDR2 FQGNSA. The CDR3 has 16 residues.

V is TRBV21-1 and J is TRBJ1-5; the listed D gene, TRBD1, was not tested against the DNA. TRBV21-1 has pseudogene status. The CDR3 is 17 residues long. The CDR3 DNA sequence: TGTGCCAGCAGCAGGGACAGGGGGCCAAGGGGCAATCAGCCCCAGCATTTT. This translates into CASSRDRGPRGNQPQHF.

J is TRBJ2-3 and V is TRBV19; TRBD1 is a possible D gene (5 bases). CDR1 is LNHDA, CDR2 SQIVND, per germline (reference sequence). This CDR3 contains 14 residues. Trimming removed 4 bases from V and 0 bases from J, with 8 bases in between. The CDR3 coding sequence is TGTGCCAGTAGTACAGGGTGGAGCACAGATACGCAGTATTTT. The encoded protein is CASSTGWSTDTQYF.

The V and J genes are TRBV3-1 (or the pseudogene TRBV3-2) and TRBJ2-5; TRBD2 matches 12 bases. V gave up 1 base and J gave up 5 bases; unmatched junction bases: 5. Germline assignment: CDR1 LGHDT and CDR2 YNNKEL (reference sequence). The CDR3 is 16 residues long. The CDR3 loop is CASSQGLAGEGETQYF. The CDR3 DNA reads as TGTGCCAGCAGCCAAGGACTAGCGGGAGAAGGGGAGACCCAGTACTTC.

The chain combines TRBV10-3 with TRBJ2-2; D remains unclear. The CDR3 is 17 amino acids. The germline CDR1 and CDR2 sequences are ENHRY and SYGVKD. The ends were cut back, 6 bases at V and 0 bases at J, with 17 bases in the middle. DNA for the CDR3: TGTGCCATCAGCGTTCCAGTGTCTCAGTCGAACACCGGGGAGCTGTTTTTT. Protein sequence: CAISVPVSQSNTGELFF.

This clone was seen more than once but under ten times. DNA of the CDR3: TGTGCCAGCAGGTACTTTGGACAGCCGTCAGATACGCAGTATTTT. Amino acid sequence: CASRYFGQPSDTQYF. This chain connects TRBV2 to TRBJ2-3, with a tentative D call TRBD1 (6 bases). CDR1 SNHLY and CDR2 FYNNEI come from the germline V gene. This CDR3 has 15 residues. The V gene lost 6 bases and the J gene lost 4 bases, with 17 bases spanning the gap.

J is TRBJ2-2 and V is TRBV7-2; a possible D gene is TRBD1 (5 bases). Germline CDR1 and CDR2: SGHTA and FQGNSA. Trimming shortened V by 5 bases and J by 3 bases, and 13 bases separated the two germline ends. The CDR3 has 15 amino acids. CDR3 region: CASSPLGLYTGELFF. The CDR3 nucleotides are TGTGCCAGCAGCCCCCTGGGGCTATACACCGGGGAGCTGTTTTTT.